Following are 8 T cell receptor beta chains from one sample sequenced in a study of technical replicates of blood from several donors. Generated by immunoSEQ multiplex PCR, the TCRdb table keeps only in-frame clones and is missing some. The sample contains about 93,000 clones, around 95% of which appear only once. Sequencing input: T cells isolated from PBMCs. The receptors originated from a human donor in good health.

The chain combines TRBV5-1 with TRBJ1-3; TRBD1 matches 9 bases. Losses at the gene ends were 4 bases for V and 3 bases for J; bases not matched to a gene: 5. CDR1 and CDR2 (germline): SGHRS, YFSETQ. This CDR3 contains 15 residues. The CDR3 coding sequence is TGCGCCAGCAGCAACGACAGGGGGTATGGAAACACCATATATTTT. It specifies CASSNDRGYGNTIYF. Complete variable domain (other parts from reference TRBV5-1 and TRBJ1-3): KAGVTQTPRYLIKTRGQQVTLSCSPISGHRSVSWYQQTPGQGLQFLFEYFSETQRNKGNFPGRFSGRQFSNSRSEMNVSTLELGDSALYLCASSNDRGYGNTIYFGEGSWLTVV.

The gene calls are TRBV7-9 and TRBJ1-1; D is perhaps TRBD1 (5 bases). Trimming shortened V by 4 bases and J by 2 bases, and 11 bases separated the two germline ends. This CDR3 spans 14 amino acids. From germline, CDR1 is SEHNR and CDR2 FQNEAQ (reference sequence). The CDR3 coding sequence is TGTGCCAGCAGCTCAAGCGGGGGAAACACTGAAGCTTTCTTT. It codes for CASSSSGGNTEAFF. The whole variable domain, remainder taken from reference TRBV7-9 and TRBJ1-1, is DTGVSQNPRHKITKRGQNVTFRCDPISEHNRLYWYRQTLGQGPEFLTYFQNEAQLEKSRLLSDRFSAERPKGSFSTLEIQRTEQGDSAMYLCASSSSGGNTEAFFGQGTRLTVV.

This clone came up once. This chain joins TRBV28 and TRBJ2-7; tentatively, D is TRBD1 (5 bases). V was trimmed by 6 bases and J by 2 bases, leaving 17 bases between them. Germline lookup yields CDR1 MDHEN and CDR2 SYDVKM. The CDR3 is 15 amino acids. CDR3 sequence (DNA): TGTGCCAGCAGCTCAACAGGACGAAGTACCTACGAGCAGTACTTC. This encodes CASSSTGRSTYEQYF.

The chain combines TRBV7-9 with TRBJ1-5; no clear D. The CDR3 totals 13 residues. In germline, CDR1 is SEHNR, CDR2 FQNEAQ (reference sequence). Trimming stripped 3 bases from V and 4 bases from J, with 7 bases between. This chain's CDR3 is CASSLAENQPQHF. In DNA, the CDR3 is TGTGCCAGCAGCTTGGCCGAAAATCAGCCCCAGCATTTT.

This chain uses TRBV27 with TRBJ2-7; unclear D gene. Deletions cut 7 bases from V and 1 base from J, with 14 bases between. CDR1 is MNHEY and CDR2 is SMNVEV in the germline V gene (reference sequence). CDR3 length: 14 amino acids. This chain's CDR3 is CASIPSGRSYEQYF. The CDR3 DNA is TGTGCCAGCATCCCTTCCGGCAGGTCCTACGAGCAGTACTTC.

This chain uses TRBV5-6 with TRBJ2-5, with D perhaps matching TRBD2 (5 bases). The CDR3 totals 13 residues. Trimming shortened V by 5 bases and J by 2 bases, and 10 bases separated the two germline ends. Germline-derived CDR1 and CDR2 are SGHDT and YYEEEE. The CDR3 DNA reads TGTGCCAGCAGATGGAGGCAGCAAGAGACCCAGTACTTC. It codes for CASRWRQQETQYF.

This sequence joins TRBV28 and TRBJ1-2; D might be TRBD1 (5 bases). V was cut by 1 base and J by 8 bases, with 14 bases left in between. The CDR3 spans 14 residues. The germline CDR1 and CDR2 sequences are MDHEN and SYDVKM. The CDR3 DNA sequence: TGTGCCAGCAGTTTATCGGACATTATGGGCGGCTACACCTTC. Translation gives CASSLSDIMGGYTF.

The chain is built from TRBV9 and TRBJ2-3; 13 bases match TRBD2. CDR3 length: 18 amino acids. Germline assignment: CDR1 SGDLS and CDR2 YYNGEE. Trimming at V came to 3 bases and at J to 0 bases, leaving 7 bases not matched to a gene. CDR3 region: CASSAWTSGGSSTDTQYF. The CDR3 region has the DNA TGTGCCAGCAGCGCCTGGACTAGCGGGGGTAGTAGCACAGATACGCAGTATTTT.